Each of the 21 T cell receptor beta chains below was sequenced from the same sample in a study of T cell responses to AZD1222 COVID-19 vaccine (dated by TCRdb to the early 2020s). The library was prepared using the immunoSEQ multiplex PCR assay. TCRdb took over this immuneACCESS table, retaining in-frame rearrangements with V and J assigned. Such tables are incomplete; in checked studies, under half of the missing clones stem from an unresolved V gene, and the remainder is unexplained. Here the sample has about 140,000 clones; 89% occur a single time. 4.7% of the sample is in the top ten clones. In the paper's terms, the time point label means: baseline before first vaccination. Sequenced here: peripheral blood, sampled on day 0 of AZD1222 vaccination. The receptor source for this set is an adult in good health.

J is TRBJ2-5 and V is TRBV5-4; D is undetermined. This CDR3 has 14 residues. CDR1 is SGHNT, CDR2 YYREEE, per germline (reference sequence). Trimming pared 4 bases from V and 7 bases from J, leaving 17 bases between. The CDR3 DNA reads as TGTGCCAGCAGCGGACCGGGCGCTAGTGGGACCCAGTACTTC. It specifies CASSGPGASGTQYF.

V usage is TRBV2 and J usage is TRBJ1-1, with D maybe TRBD1 (5 bases). The V end was cut by 10 bases, the J end by 0 bases, with 15 bases between. CDR1 is SNHLY, CDR2 FYNNEI, per germline. CDR3 length equals 14 residues. The CDR3 loop is CATVGDSMNTEAFF. CDR3 in DNA: TGTGCCACAGTGGGAGACAGTATGAACACTGAAGCTTTCTTT.

The J gene is TRBJ2-7, the V gene TRBV19; D remains ambiguous. This CDR3 is 12 amino acids long. The V gene lost 2 bases and the J gene lost 4 bases, with 6 bases spanning the gap. Germline V gene lookup returns CDR1 LNHDA and CDR2 SQIVND (reference sequence). CDR3 bases: TGTGCCAGTAGTATATTGGGTTACGAGCAGTACTTC. It is translated as CASSILGYEQYF.

V usage is TRBV9 and J usage is TRBJ1-5; 8 positions match TRBD1. J was trimmed by 7 bases and V by 2 bases; bases with no gene match: 11. The CDR3 covers 16 residues. Per germline, CDR1 SGDLS and CDR2 YYNGEE. The DNA of the CDR3 is TGTGCCAGCAGCGTCGGGGGGTCGACAGGGGAACAGCCCCAGCATTTT. Protein: CASSVGGSTGEQPQHF.

This chain joins TRBV28 and TRBJ2-7; 8 bases line up with TRBD2. Trimming cost V 8 bases and J 3 bases; bases outside gene matches: 6. The CDR3 spans 13 residues. Germline values: CDR1 MDHEN, CDR2 SYDVKM. The CDR3 DNA follows: TGTGCCAGCCGTCGAGCGGGAGACTACGAGCAGTACTTC. Encoded protein: CASRRAGDYEQYF.

This clone was seen once. This chain links TRBV4-1 with TRBJ2-3; 8 positions match TRBD2. CDR3 length: 18 amino acids. The trim removed 3 bases at V and 1 base at J, leaving 12 bases unmatched. Germline values: CDR1 MGHRA, CDR2 YSYEKL. CDR3 in DNA: TGCGCCAGCAGCCACGGGGGGGCTACATCTTACGGCACAGATACGCAGTATTTT. Translation: CASSHGGATSYGTDTQYF.

This clone appeared a few times. The chain carries TRBV19 and TRBJ2-5; TRBD2 matches at 8 bases. This CDR3 contains 15 residues. The germline V gene has CDR1 LNHDA and CDR2 SQIVND (reference sequence). J gave up 4 bases and V 5 bases, and 9 bases lay outside the gene matches. CDR3 nucleotide sequence: TGTGCCAGTAGTCCCCCGGGAGGGTGGGGAGAGACCCAGTACTTC. Protein sequence: CASSPPGGWGETQYF.

This chain connects TRBV5-1 to TRBJ2-1; possibly TRBD2 for D (5 bases). This CDR3 spans 19 amino acids. Per germline, CDR1 SGHRS and CDR2 YFSETQ. The germline V and J ends were trimmed by 4 bases and 5 bases, with 28 bases remaining between them. In nucleotides, the CDR3 is TGCGCCAGCAGCCTTACTGGGCCTTACGCCGGACCGGAGGACAATGAGCAGTTCTTC. Protein: CASSLTGPYAGPEDNEQFF.

The genes are TRBV5-8 and TRBJ1-2; 8 nucleotides agree with TRBD1. CDR3 length equals 16 residues. Losses at the gene ends were 0 bases for V and 5 bases for J; bases not matched to a gene: 9. Germline V gives CDR1 SGHTS, CDR2 YDEGEE. In DNA form, the CDR3 reads TGTGCCAGCAGCTTGGTTGGACAGGGCCGCATATATGGCTACACCTTC. Amino acids: CASSLVGQGRIYGYTF. Filled out from reference TRBV5-8 and TRBJ1-2, the complete variable domain reads EAGVTQSPTHLIKTRGQQATLRCSPISGHTSVYWYQQALGLGLQFLLWYDEGEERNRGNFPPRFSGRQFPNYSSELNVNALELEDSALYLCASSLVGQGRIYGYTFGSGTRLTVV.

This clone has just one count. CDR3 in amino acids: CAISDPGAGVVGEQYF. In DNA, the CDR3 is TGTGCCATCAGTGACCCCGGGGCAGGGGTGGTTGGCGAGCAGTACTTC. The chain uses TRBV10-3 and TRBJ2-7, with D tentatively TRBD1 (6 bases). This CDR3 spans 16 amino acids. Germline CDR1 reads ENHRY; CDR2 reads SYGVKD. Trimming took off 3 bases at V and 6 bases at J, with 21 bases between the two ends.

The gene calls are TRBV6-5 and TRBJ2-7, with D perhaps TRBD1 (5 bases). Trimming cost V 2 bases and J 2 bases, with 13 bases left between them. The CDR3 has 15 amino acids. CDR1 MNHEY and CDR2 SVGAGI come from the germline V gene. The CDR3 loop is CASSYTGWPPYEQYF. CDR3 sequence (DNA): TGTGCCAGCAGTTACACAGGATGGCCTCCCTACGAGCAGTACTTC.

The V call is TRBV2, the J call TRBJ1-1; D is ambiguous. Per the germline V gene, CDR1 is SNHLY and CDR2 is FYNNEI. Trimming removed 11 bases from V and 1 base from J, with 14 bases in between. This CDR3 contains 13 residues. Here the CDR3 reads CAPRGPSNTEAFF. The CDR3 DNA follows: TGTGCCCCCCGCGGTCCATCGAACACTGAAGCTTTCTTT.

The chain uses TRBV2 and TRBJ1-6; tentatively, D is TRBD1 (6 bases). CDR3 length: 15 residues. With 6 bases removed from V and 6 bases from J, the gap between germline ends came to 15 bases. Germline CDR1 reads SNHLY; CDR2 reads FYNNEI. This CDR3 is CASRGGDLGNSPLHF. The CDR3 DNA is TGTGCCAGCAGAGGGGGGGATTTGGGTAATTCACCCCTCCACTTT.

The rearrangement uses TRBV6-1 and TRBJ2-1, with D unresolved. V shed 1 base and J shed 3 bases, with 10 bases lying between them. The germline gives CDR1 MNHNS, CDR2 SASEGT. This CDR3 contains 15 residues. In DNA form, the CDR3 reads TGTGCCAGCAGTGAAGATCGGAATGTCTACAATGAGCAGTTCTTC. Its translation: CASSEDRNVYNEQFF.

The genes are TRBV11-2 and TRBJ2-7; 9 positions match TRBD2. This CDR3 contains 13 residues. The J segment lost 6 bases and the V segment lost 1 base, leaving 1 base of the junction unmatched. CDR1 is SGHAT and CDR2 is FQNNGV in the germline V gene. The CDR3 protein is CASSLAREGEQYF. CDR3 in DNA: TGTGCCAGCAGCTTAGCGCGGGAGGGCGAGCAGTACTTC.

The V and J genes are TRBV6-5 and TRBJ2-2; tentatively, D is TRBD1 (5 bases). V was cut by 7 bases and J by 3 bases, with 15 bases left in between. Per germline, CDR1 MNHEY and CDR2 SVGAGI. The CDR3 is 15 amino acids. CDR3 sequence: CASKRGYSYTGELFF. CDR3 in DNA: TGTGCCAGCAAAAGGGGATACTCTTACACCGGGGAGCTGTTTTTT.

This clone was seen a single time. The J gene is TRBJ1-4, the V gene TRBV12-3 or TRBV12-4, with D uncertain. With 9 bases removed from V and 7 bases from J, the gap between germline ends came to 12 bases. CDR3 length: 12 amino acids. The CDR3 is CASLGEGEKLFF. In DNA form, the CDR3 reads TGTGCCAGTCTTGGGGAAGGTGAAAAACTGTTTTTT.

The CDR3 protein is CASSPPTGLARRETQYF. The CDR3, as DNA: TGTGCCAGCAGTCCCCCCACGGGACTAGCGAGACGGGAGACCCAGTACTTC. The chain carries TRBV27 and TRBJ2-5; 10 bases agree with TRBD2. Germline CDR1 MNHEY, CDR2 SMNVEV (reference sequence). The V and J ends lost 5 bases and 5 bases, in that order; junction bases with no gene match: 14. This CDR3 spans 17 amino acids.

The chain combines TRBV10-2 with TRBJ2-4, with D perhaps TRBD2 (5 bases). Germline CDR1 WSHSY, CDR2 SAAADI. V was trimmed by 2 bases and J by 7 bases, leaving 9 bases between them. The CDR3 length is 13 residues. The CDR3 protein is CASSEAGLNIQYF. The CDR3 nucleotides read TGCGCCAGCAGTGAGGCGGGTTTGAACATTCAGTACTTC.

The chain recombines TRBV7-6 with TRBJ2-3; 12 bases line up with TRBD2. CDR1 and CDR2 (germline): SGHVS, FNYEAQ. There are 16 residues in the CDR3. V was clipped by 5 bases and J by 0 bases; unmatched bases: 3. In DNA, the CDR3 is TGTGCCAGCAGCCCTAGCGGGGGGGTTAGCACAGATACGCAGTATTTT. Translation gives CASSPSGGVSTDTQYF.

The rearrangement uses TRBV5-5 and TRBJ2-2; the D is unclear. The CDR3 is 14 residues long. The germline CDR1 and CDR2 sequences are SGHKS and YYEKEE (reference sequence). V lost 0 bases and J 4 bases, leaving 7 bases between the germline ends. The DNA of the CDR3 is TGTGCCAGCAGCTTGGGGTCGGTCACCGGGGAGCTGTTTTTT. Protein product: CASSLGSVTGELFF.